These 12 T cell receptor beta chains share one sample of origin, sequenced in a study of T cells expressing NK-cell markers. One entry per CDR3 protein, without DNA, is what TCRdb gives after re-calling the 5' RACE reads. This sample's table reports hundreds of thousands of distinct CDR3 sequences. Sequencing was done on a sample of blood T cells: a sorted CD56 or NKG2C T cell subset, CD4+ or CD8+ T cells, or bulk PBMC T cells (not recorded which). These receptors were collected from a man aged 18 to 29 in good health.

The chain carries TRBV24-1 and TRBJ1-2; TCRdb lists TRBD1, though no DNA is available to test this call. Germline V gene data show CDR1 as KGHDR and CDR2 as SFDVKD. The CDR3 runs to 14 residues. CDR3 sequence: CATSDLGTQDGYTF.

The CDR3 sequence is CASSTFGQGGYGYTF. V usage is TRBV28 and J usage is TRBJ1-2; absent DNA, TCRdb's TRBD1 call cannot be checked. The CDR3 runs to 15 residues. Germline CDR1 MDHEN, CDR2 SYDVKM.

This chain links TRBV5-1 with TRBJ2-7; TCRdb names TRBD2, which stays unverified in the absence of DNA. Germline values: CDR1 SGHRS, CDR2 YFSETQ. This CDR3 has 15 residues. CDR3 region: CASSPEGTSTYEQYF.

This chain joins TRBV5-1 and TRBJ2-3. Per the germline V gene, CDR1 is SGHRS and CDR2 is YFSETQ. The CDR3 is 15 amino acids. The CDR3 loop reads CASSTNGASTDTQYF.

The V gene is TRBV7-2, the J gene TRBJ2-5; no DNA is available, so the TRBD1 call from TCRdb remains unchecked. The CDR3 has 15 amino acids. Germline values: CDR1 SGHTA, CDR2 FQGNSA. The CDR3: CASSGGQAIQETQYF.

The CDR3 sequence is CSAQGHTRGNEQFF. The chain couples TRBV20-1 to TRBJ2-1; as DNA is missing, the TRBD1 call by TCRdb cannot be tested. CDR1 and CDR2 (germline): DFQATT, SNEGSKA (reference sequence). This CDR3 region has 14 residues.

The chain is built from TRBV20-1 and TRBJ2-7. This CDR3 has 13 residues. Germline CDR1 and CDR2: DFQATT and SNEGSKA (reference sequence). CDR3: CSARGRESYEQYF.

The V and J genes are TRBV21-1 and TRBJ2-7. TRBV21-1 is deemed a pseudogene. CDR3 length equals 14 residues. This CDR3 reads CASSSLLFTEEQYF.

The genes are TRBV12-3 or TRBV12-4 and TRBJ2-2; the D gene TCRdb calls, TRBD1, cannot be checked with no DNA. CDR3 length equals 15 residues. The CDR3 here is CASRTLTGTNGELFF.

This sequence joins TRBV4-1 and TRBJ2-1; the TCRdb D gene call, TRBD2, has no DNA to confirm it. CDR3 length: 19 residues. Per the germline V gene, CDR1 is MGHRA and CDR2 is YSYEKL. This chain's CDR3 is CASSQDPGSGSPTYNEQFF.

CDR3 amino acids: CASSWRFGEGETQYF. This sequence joins TRBV5-5 and TRBJ2-5; the D call of TRBD2 rests on TCRdb alone, since no DNA is present to check it. The CDR3 runs 15 residues. The germline CDR1 and CDR2 sequences are SGHKS and YYEKEE (reference sequence).

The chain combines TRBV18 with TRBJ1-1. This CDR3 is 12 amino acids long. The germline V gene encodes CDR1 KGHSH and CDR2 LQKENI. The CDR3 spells CASSPLEGKAFF.